A selection of T cell receptor beta chains follows, all from one sample in a study of shared clonotypes between healthy human individuals. TCRdb keeps only in-frame clones here, not all; method: immunoSEQ multiplex PCR. This table holds around 700,000 clones, around 72% found once. Sequenced material: memory CD4+ T cells sorted from blood. The receptors were sampled from a woman aged 25 to 39 in good health. The CDR3 runs from the conserved cysteine through the conserved F or W. Fields, in order: D gene, V gene, clone size, J gene, CDR3 DNA, CDR3 protein. A D gene is named only where the DNA matches it firmly. Part of the rows lack a size; the others show once, few, many or a class for expanded clones.

D: TRBD2; V: TRBV19; size: few; J: TRBJ2-3; DNA: TGTGCCAGTATCGCGACTAGCGGGAGGGCCGGAGATACGCAGTATTTT; CDR3: CASIATSGRAGDTQYF
D: NA; V: TRBV7-3; size: NA; J: TRBJ2-1; DNA: TGTGCCAGCAGTTTGGGGGCCGGCACCGAGCAGTTCTTC; CDR3: CASSLGAGTEQFF
D: NA; V: TRBV6-5; size: NA; J: TRBJ2-1; DNA: TGTGCCAGCAGTCGGTTCGAGGCGAACAATGAGCAGTTCTTC; CDR3: CASSRFEANNEQFF
D: NA; V: TRBV25-1; size: NA; J: TRBJ2-2; DNA: TGTGCCAGCAGTGGAACAGCCACCGGGGAGCTGTTTTTT; CDR3: CASSGTATGELFF
D: NA; V: TRBV20-1; size: NA; J: TRBJ2-1; DNA: TGCAGTGCCGACTCCTACAATGAGCAGTTCTTC; CDR3: CSADSYNEQFF
D: NA; V: TRBV11-2; size: NA; J: TRBJ2-7; DNA: TGTGCCAGCAGCTTAGAAGAAAAGCAGTACTTC; CDR3: CASSLEEKQYF
D: NA; V: TRBV4-2; size: few; J: TRBJ2-1; DNA: TGTGCCAGCAGCCAAGATGGTCCGCGGTCCTCCTACAATGAGCAGTTCTTC; CDR3: CASSQDGPRSSYNEQFF
D: NA; V: TRBV7-2; size: NA; J: TRBJ2-2; DNA: TGTGCCAGCAGCGGCAGACAAACCGGGGAGCTGTTTTTT; CDR3: CASSGRQTGELFF
D: TRBD2; V: TRBV6-1; size: few; J: TRBJ2-2; DNA: TGTGCCAGCAGTGAGACTAGCGGGAGGGACAGAGGGGAGCTGTTTTTT; CDR3: CASSETSGRDRGELFF
D: NA; V: TRBV2; size: NA; J: TRBJ1-4; DNA: TGTGCCAGCAGGGGAAGGGACGTCAGGAATGAAAAACTGTTTTTT; CDR3: CASRGRDVRNEKLFF
D: NA; V: TRBV27; size: NA; J: TRBJ2-7; DNA: TGTGCCAGCAGTTTAAAACAGGGTATTTCCTACGAGCAGTACTTC; CDR3: CASSLKQGISYEQYF
D: NA; V: TRBV6-5; size: NA; J: TRBJ1-2; DNA: TGTGCCAGCAGTTATGCAAGCACCAACTATGGCTACACCTTC; CDR3: CASSYASTNYGYTF
D: TRBD1; V: TRBV28; size: NA; J: TRBJ2-5; DNA: TGTGCCAGCAGCAGCCACCGGGACAGGGGGCGGGAGACCCAGTACTTC; CDR3: CASSSHRDRGRETQYF
D: NA; V: TRBV5-1; size: NA; J: TRBJ2-6; DNA: TGCGCCAGCAGCTTGGACTCTAACTCTGGGGCCAACGTCCTGACTTTC; CDR3: CASSLDSNSGANVLTF
D: TRBD1; V: TRBV5-1; size: NA; J: TRBJ2-3; DNA: TGCGCCAGCAGCATTGGACAGGGTCCAGATACGCAGTATTTT; CDR3: CASSIGQGPDTQYF
D: NA; V: TRBV6-1; size: NA; J: TRBJ2-4; DNA: TGTGCCAGCAGTGAAACGGGTGAGGGGAACATTCAGTACTTC; CDR3: CASSETGEGNIQYF
D: NA; V: TRBV5-6; size: NA; J: TRBJ2-1; DNA: TGTGCCAGCAGCTTGGATCAGGGGAGCTCCTACAATGAGCAGTTCTTC; CDR3: CASSLDQGSSYNEQFF
D: NA; V: TRBV20-1; size: NA; J: TRBJ1-2; DNA: TGCAGTGCTGGGTCCCAGAACGGCTACACCTTC; CDR3: CSAGSQNGYTF
D: NA; V: TRBV7-8; size: NA; J: TRBJ1-1; DNA: TGTGCCAGCAGCTTTACAACTGACTCGGAAGCTTTCTTT; CDR3: CASSFTTDSEAFF
D: NA; V: TRBV21-1; size: NA; J: TRBJ2-1; DNA: TGTGCCAGCAGCAAAGGGACTAGCTACAATGAGCAGTTCTTC; CDR3: CASSKGTSYNEQFF
D: TRBD2; V: TRBV28; size: once; J: TRBJ2-1; DNA: TGTGCCAGCAGCCTAGCGGGAGACTATAGCGATGAGCAGTTCTTC; CDR3: CASSLAGDYSDEQFF
D: NA; V: TRBV11-2; size: NA; J: TRBJ2-4; DNA: TGTGCCAGCAGCCCCAATCAGGGTGTACGCGGTACCAAAAACATTCAGTACTTC; CDR3: CASSPNQGVRGTKNIQYF
D: TRBD2; V: TRBV7-6; size: NA; J: TRBJ2-7; DNA: TGTGCCAGCAGCACGAACCCTAGCGGGAGGGCCAGGACCTACGAGCAGTACTTC; CDR3: CASSTNPSGRARTYEQYF
D: NA; V: TRBV16; size: NA; J: TRBJ2-1; DNA: TGTGCCAGCAGCCAAGAGCGAGGACTTTACAATGAGCAGTTCTTC; CDR3: CASSQERGLYNEQFF
D: NA; V: TRBV5-3; size: NA; J: TRBJ2-2; DNA: TGTGCCAGAAGCTTCGCCGGGGAGCTGTTTTTT; CDR3: CARSFAGELFF
D: NA; V: TRBV6-1; size: NA; J: TRBJ1-1; DNA: TGTGCCAGCAGTGACCTCCTGCGGACTGAAGCTTTCTTT; CDR3: CASSDLLRTEAFF
D: TRBD2; V: TRBV2; size: many; J: TRBJ2-5; DNA: TGTGCCAGCAGTTCGAAGACTAGCGGGACGGAGACCCAGTACTTC; CDR3: CASSSKTSGTETQYF
D: NA; V: TRBV10-3; size: NA; J: TRBJ1-4; DNA: TGTGCCACTGCGGGGGGTTCGAGTGAAAAACTGTTTTTT; CDR3: CATAGGSSEKLFF
D: NA; V: TRBV6-5; size: NA; J: TRBJ2-1; DNA: TGTGCCAGCAGTTTTTCAGGAGGGGACCCGGCGAAGCAGTTCTTC; CDR3: CASSFSGGDPAKQFF
D: NA; V: TRBV6-5; size: NA; J: TRBJ2-3; DNA: TGTGCCAGCACTCGCGGACAGCTCACAGATACGCAGTATTTT; CDR3: CASTRGQLTDTQYF
D: NA; V: TRBV5-8; size: NA; J: TRBJ1-2; DNA: TGTGCCAGCAGCTTGGCCGGGGGGGGAGTCTATGGCTACACCTTC; CDR3: CASSLAGGGVYGYTF
D: NA; V: TRBV2; size: NA; J: TRBJ2-7; DNA: TGTGCCAGCAGTGTTAAGGGCCACGAGCAGTACTTC; CDR3: CASSVKGHEQYF
D: NA; V: TRBV6-4; size: NA; J: TRBJ2-2; DNA: TGTGCCAGCAGTCAACAGGACACCGGGGAGCTGTTTTTT; CDR3: CASSQQDTGELFF
D: NA; V: TRBV7-2; size: NA; J: TRBJ1-5; DNA: TGTGCCAGCAGCTTATGGAACAATCAGCCCCAGCATTTT; CDR3: CASSLWNNQPQHF
D: NA; V: TRBV28; size: NA; J: TRBJ2-7; DNA: TGTGCCAGCAGTTCTCAGGGTGGGTGGTACGAGCAGTACTTC; CDR3: CASSSQGGWYEQYF
D: TRBD1; V: TRBV10-3; size: NA; J: TRBJ2-1; DNA: TGTGCCATCTCGACAGGGGGCGGCTACAATGAGCAGTTCTTC; CDR3: CAISTGGGYNEQFF
D: NA; V: TRBV11-2; size: NA; J: TRBJ2-3; DNA: TGTGCCAGCAGCCCGGATCAATCCACGCAGTATTTT; CDR3: CASSPDQSTQYF
D: TRBD2; V: TRBV6-6; size: NA; J: TRBJ2-5; DNA: TGTGCCAGCAGTTACGGGACTAGCGGTCCCCAAGAGACCCAGTACTTC; CDR3: CASSYGTSGPQETQYF
D: NA; V: TRBV14; size: NA; J: TRBJ2-2; DNA: TGTGCCAGCAGCCAAAACACAGGGACCACCGGGGAGCTGTTTTTT; CDR3: CASSQNTGTTGELFF